These T cell receptor beta chains were read from a single sample in a study of post-analysis software for immune sequencing data. TCRdb passed the PCR reads through MiXCR, listing each CDR3 protein once. This sample has 820,000 or so distinct CDR3 sequences; approximately 53% occur once, and the top ten carry about 4.5%. Sequencing was carried out using blood. The receptors were gathered from a girl between 5 and 17 years old with multiple sclerosis. CDR3s include the opening cysteine and the closing phenylalanine or tryptophan. A D gene is named only where the DNA matches it firmly. The listing skips clone size in some rows; elsewhere it reads once, few, many or a size class.

J gene: TRBJ2-7
clone size: -
D gene: -
V gene: TRBV12-3/TRBV12-4
CDR3 protein: CASSSFDRNYEQYF
CDR3 DNA: TGTGCCAGCAGTTCCTTCGACAGGAACTACGAGCAGTACTTC

J gene: TRBJ2-2
clone size: -
D gene: -
V gene: TRBV10-3
CDR3 protein: CAISESTGAGELFF
CDR3 DNA: TGTGCCATCAGTGAGTCGACAGGAGCCGGGGAGCTGTTTTTT

J gene: TRBJ1-1
clone size: -
D gene: -
V gene: TRBV29-1
CDR3 protein: CSVVRANTEAFF
CDR3 DNA: TGCAGCGTTGTTCGAGCGAATACTGAAGCTTTCTTT

J gene: TRBJ2-3
clone size: few
D gene: -
V gene: TRBV7-3
CDR3 protein: CASSLIGDSTDTQYF
CDR3 DNA: TGTGCCAGCAGCTTAATTGGGGACTCCACAGATACGCAGTATTTT

J gene: TRBJ2-7
clone size: once
D gene: TRBD1
V gene: TRBV15
CDR3 protein: CATSRDSPGTGAYEQYF
CDR3 DNA: TGTGCCACCAGCAGAGATAGCCCCGGGACAGGGGCCTACGAGCAGTACTTC

J gene: TRBJ1-2
clone size: few
D gene: TRBD1
V gene: TRBV5-1
CDR3 protein: CASSLLQGSLGYTF
CDR3 DNA: TGCGCCAGCAGCTTGCTACAGGGGAGCCTTGGCTACACCTTC

J gene: TRBJ2-6
clone size: few
D gene: TRBD1
V gene: TRBV12-3/TRBV12-4
CDR3 protein: CASRRLRTGGSGANVLTF
CDR3 DNA: TGTGCCAGCAGGCGCTTAAGGACAGGGGGATCTGGGGCCAACGTCCTGACTTTC

J gene: TRBJ1-2
clone size: -
D gene: -
V gene: TRBV6-6
CDR3 protein: CASSASYGYTF
CDR3 DNA: TGTGCCAGCAGTGCCAGCTATGGCTACACCTTC

J gene: TRBJ2-7
clone size: -
D gene: TRBD1
V gene: TRBV15
CDR3 protein: CATSNGQDPAYEQYF
CDR3 DNA: TGTGCCACCAGCAACGGACAGGACCCTGCCTACGAGCAGTACTTC

J gene: TRBJ2-7
clone size: -
D gene: -
V gene: TRBV27
CDR3 protein: CASSPLDKFYEQYF
CDR3 DNA: TGTGCCAGCAGTCCACTTGACAAGTTCTACGAGCAGTACTTC

J gene: TRBJ2-7
clone size: -
D gene: -
V gene: TRBV20-1
CDR3 protein: CSAPRAGSYEQYF
CDR3 DNA: TGCAGTGCCCCCCGGGCGGGATCCTACGAGCAGTACTTC

J gene: TRBJ2-7
clone size: -
D gene: -
V gene: TRBV3-1
CDR3 protein: CASSHLASYEQYF
CDR3 DNA: TGTGCCAGCAGCCACCTAGCCTCCTACGAGCAGTACTTC

J gene: TRBJ1-3
clone size: -
D gene: -
V gene: TRBV7-9
CDR3 protein: CASSQPNTDSTLDSGNTIYF
CDR3 DNA: TGTGCCAGCAGCCAACCCAACACCGACAGCACACTAGACTCTGGAAACACCATATATTTT

J gene: TRBJ2-1
clone size: -
D gene: -
V gene: TRBV3-1
CDR3 protein: CASSQMSEQFF
CDR3 DNA: TGTGCCAGCAGCCAGATGAGTGAGCAGTTCTTC

J gene: TRBJ2-5
clone size: -
D gene: -
V gene: TRBV11-2
CDR3 protein: CASSPNHRDLRETQYF
CDR3 DNA: TGTGCCAGCAGTCCGAACCACCGGGACTTACGGGAGACCCAGTACTTC

J gene: TRBJ1-2
clone size: -
D gene: -
V gene: TRBV7-9
CDR3 protein: CASSSRGRGTYGYTF
CDR3 DNA: TGTGCCAGCAGTTCCAGGGGCCGAGGAACCTATGGCTACACCTTC

J gene: TRBJ1-2
clone size: -
D gene: TRBD1
V gene: TRBV5-1
CDR3 protein: CASSFGAGGTSRDGYTF
CDR3 DNA: TGCGCCAGCAGCTTTGGGGCAGGGGGTACGTCTAGGGATGGCTACACCTTC

J gene: TRBJ2-1
clone size: -
D gene: -
V gene: TRBV6-6
CDR3 protein: CASSYFRGAGNEQFF
CDR3 DNA: TGTGCCAGCAGTTACTTCCGGGGGGCGGGTAATGAGCAGTTCTTC

J gene: TRBJ2-7
clone size: -
D gene: -
V gene: TRBV18
CDR3 protein: CASSGVGSSYEQYF
CDR3 DNA: TGTGCCAGCTCAGGTGTTGGGAGCTCCTACGAGCAGTACTTC

J gene: TRBJ2-1
clone size: -
D gene: -
V gene: TRBV27
CDR3 protein: CASSHLGVSSYNEQFF
CDR3 DNA: TGTGCCAGCAGTCACCTGGGGGTTAGCTCCTACAATGAGCAGTTCTTC

J gene: TRBJ2-7
clone size: once
D gene: TRBD2
V gene: TRBV11-2
CDR3 protein: CASSSLAGDSYEQYF
CDR3 DNA: TGTGCCAGCAGCTCTCTAGCGGGAGATTCTTACGAGCAGTACTTC

J gene: TRBJ1-2
clone size: -
D gene: -
V gene: TRBV20-1
CDR3 protein: CSARDTRGSGYGYTF
CDR3 DNA: TGCAGTGCTAGAGATACGCGGGGATCTGGGTATGGCTACACCTTC

J gene: TRBJ2-4
clone size: -
D gene: -
V gene: TRBV3-1
CDR3 protein: CASSQEGRGIQYF
CDR3 DNA: TGTGCCAGCAGCCAAGAAGGAAGGGGCATTCAGTACTTC

J gene: TRBJ2-7
clone size: -
D gene: TRBD1
V gene: TRBV3-1
CDR3 protein: CASSHLPTGGGEQYF
CDR3 DNA: TGTGCCAGCAGCCATCTCCCGACAGGGGGTGGAGAGCAGTACTTC

J gene: TRBJ1-5
clone size: few
D gene: -
V gene: TRBV12-3/TRBV12-4
CDR3 protein: CASSPEDGQPQHF
CDR3 DNA: TGTGCCAGCAGTCCTGAAGATGGGCAGCCCCAGCATTTT

J gene: TRBJ2-5
clone size: -
D gene: -
V gene: TRBV7-9
CDR3 protein: CASSPHGAGETQYF
CDR3 DNA: TGTGCCAGCAGCCCACACGGGGCCGGGGAGACCCAGTACTTC

J gene: TRBJ2-5
clone size: -
D gene: -
V gene: TRBV10-1
CDR3 protein: CASSESRSTGSYEQYF
CDR3 DNA: TGCGCCAGCAGTGAGTCGCGGTCCACGGGGTCCTACGAACAGTACTTC

J gene: TRBJ2-6
clone size: -
D gene: -
V gene: TRBV20-1
CDR3 protein: CSARALASGANVLTF
CDR3 DNA: TGCAGTGCCCGAGCCCTTGCCTCTGGGGCCAACGTCCTGACTTTC

J gene: TRBJ2-7
clone size: few
D gene: TRBD1
V gene: TRBV29-1
CDR3 protein: CSVYQGGNPYEQYF
CDR3 DNA: TGCAGCGTCTACCAAGGGGGCAACCCCTACGAGCAGTACTTC

J gene: TRBJ2-7
clone size: -
D gene: -
V gene: TRBV20-1
CDR3 protein: CSARDQTNRSRLGEQYF
CDR3 DNA: TGCAGTGCTAGAGATCAAACGAACAGGTCAAGATTGGGCGAGCAGTACTTC

J gene: TRBJ2-1
clone size: -
D gene: TRBD2
V gene: TRBV4-3
CDR3 protein: CASSQTGLDSYNEQFF
CDR3 DNA: TGCGCCAGCAGCCAAACCGGACTAGACTCCTACAATGAGCAGTTCTTC